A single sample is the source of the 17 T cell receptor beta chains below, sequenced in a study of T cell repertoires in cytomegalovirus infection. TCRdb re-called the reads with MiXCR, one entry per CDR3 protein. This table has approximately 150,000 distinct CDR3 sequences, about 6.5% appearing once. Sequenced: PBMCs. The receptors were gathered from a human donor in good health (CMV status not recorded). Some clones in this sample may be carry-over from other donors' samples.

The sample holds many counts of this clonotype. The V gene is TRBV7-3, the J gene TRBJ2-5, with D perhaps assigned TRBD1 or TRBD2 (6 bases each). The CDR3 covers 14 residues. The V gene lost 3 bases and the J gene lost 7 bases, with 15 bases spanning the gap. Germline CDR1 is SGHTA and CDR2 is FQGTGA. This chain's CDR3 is CASSFTGASVTQYF. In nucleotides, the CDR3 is TGTGCCAGCAGCTTTACGGGGGCCTCGGTGACCCAGTACTTC.

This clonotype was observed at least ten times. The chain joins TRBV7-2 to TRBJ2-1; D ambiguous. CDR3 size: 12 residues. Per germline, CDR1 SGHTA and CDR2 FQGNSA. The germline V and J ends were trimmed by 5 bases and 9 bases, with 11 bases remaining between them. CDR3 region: CASSPPWGEQFF. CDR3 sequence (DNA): TGTGCCAGCAGCCCGCCCTGGGGTGAGCAGTTCTTC. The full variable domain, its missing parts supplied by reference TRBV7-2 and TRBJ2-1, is GAGVSQSPSNKVTEKGKDVELRCDPISGHTALYWYRQSLGQGLEFLIYFQGNSAPDKSGLPSDRFSAERTGGSVSTLTIQRTQQEDSAVYLCASSPPWGEQFFGPGTRLTVL.

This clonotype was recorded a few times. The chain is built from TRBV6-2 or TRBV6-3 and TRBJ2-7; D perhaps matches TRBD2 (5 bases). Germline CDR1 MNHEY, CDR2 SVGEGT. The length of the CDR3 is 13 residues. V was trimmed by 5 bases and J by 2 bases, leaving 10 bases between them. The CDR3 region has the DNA TGTGCCAGCAGTAGACTATCCGCCTACGAGCAGTACTTC. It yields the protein CASSRLSAYEQYF.

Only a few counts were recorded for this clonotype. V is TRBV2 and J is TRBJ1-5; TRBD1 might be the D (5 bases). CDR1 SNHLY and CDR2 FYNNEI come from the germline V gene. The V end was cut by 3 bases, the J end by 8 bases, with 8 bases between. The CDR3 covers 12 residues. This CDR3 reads CASSEGREPQHF. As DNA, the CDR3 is TGTGCCAGCAGTGAGGGGCGGGAGCCCCAGCATTTT.

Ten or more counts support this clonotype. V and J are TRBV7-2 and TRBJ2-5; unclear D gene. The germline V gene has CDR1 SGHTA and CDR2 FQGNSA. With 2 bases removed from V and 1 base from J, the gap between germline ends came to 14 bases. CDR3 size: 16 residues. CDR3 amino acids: CASSLRRVPSQETQYF. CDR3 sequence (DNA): TGTGCCAGCAGCTTAAGACGGGTCCCGTCCCAAGAGACCCAGTACTTC.

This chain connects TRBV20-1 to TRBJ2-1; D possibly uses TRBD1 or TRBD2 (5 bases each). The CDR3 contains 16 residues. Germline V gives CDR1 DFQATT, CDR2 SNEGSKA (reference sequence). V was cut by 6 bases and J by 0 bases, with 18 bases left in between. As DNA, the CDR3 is TGCAGTGCCCCCTACCTGGGGGAGAGCTCCTACAATGAGCAGTTCTTC. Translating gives CSAPYLGESSYNEQFF.

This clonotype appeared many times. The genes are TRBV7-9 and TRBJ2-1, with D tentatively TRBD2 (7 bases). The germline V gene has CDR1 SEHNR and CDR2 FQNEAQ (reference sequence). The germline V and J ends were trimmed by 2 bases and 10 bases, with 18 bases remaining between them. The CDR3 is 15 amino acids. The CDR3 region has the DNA TGTGCCAGCAGCTTAAACCCCGCGGGGGCCCACGAGCAGTTCTTC. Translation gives CASSLNPAGAHEQFF.

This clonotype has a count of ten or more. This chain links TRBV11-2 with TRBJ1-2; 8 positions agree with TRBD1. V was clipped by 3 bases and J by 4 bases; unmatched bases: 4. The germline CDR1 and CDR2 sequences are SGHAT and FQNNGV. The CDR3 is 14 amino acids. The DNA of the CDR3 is TGTGCCAGCAGCTTCCCCGGGACAGGCTATGGCTACACCTTC. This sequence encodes CASSFPGTGYGYTF.

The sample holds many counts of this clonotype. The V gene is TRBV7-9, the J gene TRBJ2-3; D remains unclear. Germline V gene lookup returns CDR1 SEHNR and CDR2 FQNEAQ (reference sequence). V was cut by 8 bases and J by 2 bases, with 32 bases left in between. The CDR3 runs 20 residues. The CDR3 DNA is TGTGCCAGCGAGCTTGCAGTGGTGCCTAACCAATTTCATCTCACAGATACGCAGTATTTT. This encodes CASELAVVPNQFHLTDTQYF.

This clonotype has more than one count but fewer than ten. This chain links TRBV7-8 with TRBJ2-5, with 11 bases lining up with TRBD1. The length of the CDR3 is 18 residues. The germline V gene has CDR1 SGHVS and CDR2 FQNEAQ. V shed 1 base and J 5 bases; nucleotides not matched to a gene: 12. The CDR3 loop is CASSLDGTGTGGLETQYF. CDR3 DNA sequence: TGTGCCAGCAGCTTAGATGGTACCGGGACAGGGGGATTGGAGACCCAGTACTTC. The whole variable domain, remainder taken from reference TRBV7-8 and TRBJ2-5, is GAGVSQSPRYKVAKRGQDVALRCDPISGHVSLFWYQQALGQGPEFLTYFQNEAQLDKSGLPSDRFFAERPEGSVSTLKIQRTQQEDSAVYLCASSLDGTGTGGLETQYFGPGTRLLVL.

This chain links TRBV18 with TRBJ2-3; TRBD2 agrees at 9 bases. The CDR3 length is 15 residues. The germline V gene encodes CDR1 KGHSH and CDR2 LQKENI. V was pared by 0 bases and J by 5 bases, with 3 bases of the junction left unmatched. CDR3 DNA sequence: TGTGCCAGCTCACCACCGGGACTAGCCGGAGATACGCAGTATTTT. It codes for CASSPPGLAGDTQYF.

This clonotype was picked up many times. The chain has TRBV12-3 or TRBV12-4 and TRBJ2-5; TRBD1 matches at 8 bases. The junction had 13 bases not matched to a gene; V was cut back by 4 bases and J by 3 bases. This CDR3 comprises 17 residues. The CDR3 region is CASSWTPGQAKKETQYF. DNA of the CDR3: TGTGCCAGCAGTTGGACGCCGGGACAGGCCAAAAAAGAGACCCAGTACTTC.

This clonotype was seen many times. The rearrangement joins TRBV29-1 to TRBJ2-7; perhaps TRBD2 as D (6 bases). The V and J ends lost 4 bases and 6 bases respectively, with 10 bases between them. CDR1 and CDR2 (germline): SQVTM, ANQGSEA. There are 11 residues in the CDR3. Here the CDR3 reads CSVGRGGEQYF. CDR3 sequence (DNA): TGCAGCGTTGGGCGGGGTGGCGAGCAGTACTTC.

Here the CDR3 reads CASSQGLAGGREQYF. The CDR3 DNA sequence: TGTGCCAGCAGCCAGGGACTAGCGGGGGGGCGGGAGCAGTACTTC. The V call is TRBV7-2, the J call TRBJ2-7; 16 bases map to TRBD2. From germline, CDR1 is SGHTA and CDR2 FQGNSA. V dropped 5 bases and J dropped 7; count of bases not matched to a gene: 5. This CDR3 has 15 amino acids.

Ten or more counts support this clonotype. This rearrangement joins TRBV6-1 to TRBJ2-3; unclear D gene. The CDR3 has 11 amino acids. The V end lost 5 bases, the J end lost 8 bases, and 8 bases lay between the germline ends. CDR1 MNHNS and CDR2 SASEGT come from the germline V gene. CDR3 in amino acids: CASSYPGTQYF. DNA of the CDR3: TGTGCCAGCAGTTATCCCGGTACGCAGTATTTT.

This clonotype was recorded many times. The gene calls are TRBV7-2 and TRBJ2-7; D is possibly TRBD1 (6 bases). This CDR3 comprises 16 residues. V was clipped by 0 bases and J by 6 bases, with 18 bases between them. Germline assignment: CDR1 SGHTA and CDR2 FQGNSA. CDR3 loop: CASSLARDRYFGEQYF. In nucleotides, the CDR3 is TGTGCCAGCAGCTTAGCCAGAGACAGGTACTTCGGCGAGCAGTACTTC.

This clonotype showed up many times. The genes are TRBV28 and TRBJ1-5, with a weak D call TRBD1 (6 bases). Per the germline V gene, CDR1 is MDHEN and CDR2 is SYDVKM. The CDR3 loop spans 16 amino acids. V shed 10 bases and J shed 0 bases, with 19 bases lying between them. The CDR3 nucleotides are TGTGCCACCGCACCCCCGGGACAAGGTAGCAATCAGCCCCAGCATTTT. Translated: CATAPPGQGSNQPQHF. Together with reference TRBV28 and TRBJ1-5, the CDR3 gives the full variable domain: DVKVTQSSRYLVKRTGEKVFLECVQDMDHENMFWYRQDPGLGLRLIYFSYDVKMKEKGDIPEGYSVSREKKERFSLILESASTNQTSMYLCATAPPGQGSNQPQHFGDGTRLSIL.